Given below is one T cell receptor beta chain in context. Its antigen is not known. This entry is derived from a study of vaccination and CD4 T cells after COVID-19. About the study: Post-COVID draws followed diagnosis by a median around 100 days (range 35 to 161). Overlapping peptides of the spike proteins of SARS-CoV-2, HCoV-NL63, HCoV-OC43 and HCoV-229E were used for cell stimulation.

The assay that was used to sequence DNA from cultured CD4+ T cells was the Oncomine TCR Beta short-read assay. Genomic DNA was isolated from CD4+ T cells that had been cultured. TCRdb re-derived calls from the PCR reads in MiXCR, one entry per CDR3 protein. The sample shows about 8,200 distinct CDR3 sequences, about half of them seen only once. This sample's treatment: 10-day PBMC culture with coronavirus spike peptide pools or control peptides (ViraFEST assay). Researchers collected the unexposed donor's CD4+ T cells before the COVID-19 pandemic (2011-2018). As cell numbers allowed, unexposed-donor CD4+ T cells faced SARS-CoV-2 S/N and four cold-coronavirus spikes. The source material was CD4+ T cells from blood, cultured in vitro. The receptor comes from a human donor in good health.

In DNA, the CDR3 is TGTGCCAGCAGTTTAGGTACGGGGTTGGGTACGCAGTATTTT. Its protein product is CASSLGTGLGTQYF. The chain is built from TRBV12-3 or TRBV12-4 and TRBJ2-3; maybe TRBD2 (5 bases). The CDR3 is 14 residues long. Between the trimmed V and J ends, which lost 1 base and 8 bases, there was a span of 13 bases.